The 25 T cell receptor beta chains in this list originate from one sample, sequenced in a study of identical twins' blood T cells. TCRdb processed the 5' RACE reads anew with MiXCR; each CDR3 protein has one entry. The sample records a few hundred thousand distinct CDR3 sequences, over 25% being singletons. What was sequenced was PBMCs. These receptors came from a woman between 18 and 50 years old in good health.

The chain carries TRBV20-1 and TRBJ1-5; D remains ambiguous. CDR1 and CDR2 (germline): DFQATT, SNEGSKA (reference sequence). Trimming left V 4 bases short and J 0 bases short, with 4 bases between. The CDR3 totals 12 residues. The CDR3 protein is CSAKHSNQPQHF. The CDR3 DNA reads TGCAGTGCTAAGCATAGCAATCAGCCCCAGCATTTT.

This clonotype was seen a few times. A junction end diverges from the germline sequence, so it may reflect a read error. The rearrangement joins TRBV12-3 or TRBV12-4 to TRBJ1-5; D not resolved. The CDR3 spans 18 residues. The CDR3 protein is CASSLAFLPPSPGQPQHF. Here the CDR3 DNA reads TGTGCCAGCAGTCTAGCATTTCTACCCCCTAGTCCCGGTCAGCCCCAGCATTTT.

CDR3 coding DNA: TGTGCCAGCAGTGATCAATACGGTATCTCCTACAATGAGCAGTTCTTC. This encodes CASSDQYGISYNEQFF. This chain connects TRBV25-1 to TRBJ2-1; no clear D. Germline loops: CDR1 MGHDK, CDR2 SYGVNS. The CDR3 length is 16 residues. The germline V and J ends were trimmed by 3 bases and 0 bases, with 12 bases remaining between them.

This clonotype is categorized as medium-sized. The chain recombines TRBV4-3 with TRBJ2-1, with D hard to call. With 2 bases removed from V and 6 bases from J, the gap between germline ends came to 14 bases. Germline loops: CDR1 LGHNA, CDR2 YSLEER. The CDR3 has 15 residues. This chain's CDR3 is CASSQSASPSNEQFF. The DNA of the CDR3 is TGCGCCAGCAGCCAATCCGCATCTCCTTCCAATGAGCAGTTCTTC.

Many counts were recorded for this clonotype. The V gene is TRBV6-1, the J gene TRBJ2-3; D remains unclear. Germline CDR1 and CDR2: MNHNS and SASEGT. The length of the CDR3 is 11 residues. V was shortened by 2 bases and J by 6 bases, with 3 bases between the two germline ends. CDR3 DNA sequence: TGTGCCAGCAGTGAAAGGGATACGCAGTATTTT. Translation: CASSERDTQYF.

For the CDR3, the DNA is TGTGCCAGCAGTTTGGTGGGGGGCTACAATGAGCAGTTCTTC. Amino acid sequence: CASSLVGGYNEQFF. V gene TRBV27 combines with J gene TRBJ2-1; tentatively, D is TRBD2 (6 bases). Germline CDR1 and CDR2: MNHEY and SMNVEV (reference sequence). CDR3 length: 14 residues. V was cut by 3 bases and J by 3 bases, with 9 bases left in between.

The genes are TRBV10-2 and TRBJ2-7, with 11 positions matching TRBD2. This CDR3 contains 14 residues. Germline V gene sequence: CDR1 WSHSY, CDR2 SAAADI. V gave up 10 bases and J gave up 1 base; unmatched junction bases: 6. The CDR3, as DNA: TGCGCCATTTCACTAGCGGGGGATTCCTACGAGCAGTACTTC. This sequence encodes CAISLAGDSYEQYF.

CDR3 sequence (DNA): TGTGCCAGCAGTTACTCTGCCAGGGACCAAGAGACCCAGTACTTC. As protein: CASSYSARDQETQYF. This chain joins TRBV6-2 or TRBV6-3 and TRBJ2-5; perhaps TRBD1 as D (5 bases). CDR3 length: 15 amino acids. CDR1 is MNHEY, CDR2 SVGEGT, per germline. V lost 0 bases, J lost 0 bases, and 8 bases lay in between.

J is TRBJ1-3 and V is TRBV7-9; D uncertain. Trimming pared 3 bases from V and 0 bases from J, leaving 6 bases between. The germline gives CDR1 SEHNR, CDR2 FQNEAQ (reference sequence). This CDR3 comprises 14 residues. The chain's CDR3 is CASSLSSSGNTIYF. Written as DNA, the CDR3 is TGTGCCAGCAGCTTGTCAAGCTCTGGAAACACCATATATTTT.

This clonotype was counted between two and nine times. The V and J genes are TRBV27 and TRBJ2-7; D possibly corresponds to TRBD2 (6 bases). Trimming removed 4 bases at V and 3 bases at J, with 19 bases between. CDR1 and CDR2 (germline): MNHEY, SMNVEV (reference sequence). The CDR3 is 16 amino acids. The CDR3 region is CASSSPGGPKGYEQYF. The CDR3 DNA follows: TGTGCCAGCAGTTCCCCCGGGGGACCGAAGGGCTACGAGCAGTACTTC.

The CDR3 region has the DNA TGTGCCAGCGGGAGTCACAATGAGCAGTTCTTC. Amino acid sequence: CASGSHNEQFF. The rearrangement joins TRBV6-2 or TRBV6-3 to TRBJ2-1, with TRBD2 as a possible D gene (5 bases). In germline, CDR1 is MNHEY, CDR2 SVGEGT. Trimming took off 8 bases at V and 5 bases at J, with 7 bases between the two ends. CDR3 length: 11 residues.

To note about this clonotype: The junction departs from germline at one end; a sequencing error may be responsible. The rearrangement links TRBV11-2 to TRBJ2-1; D might be TRBD2 (7 bases). The CDR3 covers 14 residues. Germline V CDR1 and CDR2: SGHAT, FQNNGV. The CDR3 here is CASRSPGGANEQLF. The DNA for the CDR3 is TGTGCCAGCAGGTCTCCTGGGGGGGCAAATGAGCAGTTATTC.

This clonotype was detected a few times. This chain uses TRBV5-1 with TRBJ1-5, with D perhaps TRBD1 (5 bases). Germline V gene data show CDR1 as SGHRS and CDR2 as YFSETQ. V gave up 4 bases and J gave up 0 bases, with 8 bases separating them. The CDR3 is made up of 14 amino acids. The CDR3 nucleotides read TGCGCCAGCAGCCCAGGGATTAGCAATCAGCCCCAGCATTTT. Translated, it gives CASSPGISNQPQHF.

This clonotype was seen only a few times. This chain links TRBV30 with TRBJ1-2; a weak D match, TRBD1 (5 bases). Germline assignment: CDR1 GTSNPN and CDR2 SVGIG (reference sequence). The V and J ends lost 4 bases and 0 bases respectively, with 12 bases between them. CDR3 size: 14 residues. This CDR3 is CAWNGAGANYGYTF. The CDR3 nucleotides are TGTGCCTGGAATGGGGCGGGAGCTAACTATGGCTACACCTTC.

This clonotype was recorded many times. The J gene is TRBJ2-1, the V gene TRBV9; no clear D. V lost 0 bases, J lost 9 bases, and 7 bases lay in between. The CDR3 is 12 amino acids. Germline lookup yields CDR1 SGDLS and CDR2 YYNGEE. CDR3 loop: CASSVATSEQFF. In nucleotides, the CDR3 is TGTGCCAGCAGCGTAGCTACGAGTGAGCAGTTCTTC.

This clonotype was detected once. The chain links TRBV7-7 to TRBJ2-1; D gene ambiguous. Germline CDR1 SSHAT, CDR2 FNYEAQ (reference sequence). CDR3 length equals 16 residues. Trimming removed 3 bases at V and 9 bases at J, with 21 bases between. As DNA, the CDR3 is TGTGCCAGCAGCTTTTCCCCTAGTTTCGGTTCCGGTGAGCAGTTCTTC. Translated: CASSFSPSFGSGEQFF.

This clonotype has more than one count but fewer than ten. This chain links TRBV7-9 with TRBJ1-2; no clear D gene. The V end was cut by 2 bases, the J end by 6 bases, with 10 bases between. This CDR3 contains 13 residues. Germline loops: CDR1 SEHNR, CDR2 FQNEAQ (reference sequence). Here the CDR3 reads CASSLIFTNGYTF. CDR3 coding DNA: TGTGCCAGCAGCTTAATCTTTACAAATGGCTACACCTTC.

The V gene is TRBV7-9, the J gene TRBJ2-1; 12 bases match TRBD2. The length of the CDR3 is 15 residues. Trimming took 5 bases from V and 4 from J; bases not matched to a gene: 3. Germline V gives CDR1 SEHNR, CDR2 FQNEAQ (reference sequence). The DNA of the CDR3 is TGTGCCAGCAGCCCTAGCGGGAGGGCTTACAATGAGCAGTTCTTC. It codes for CASSPSGRAYNEQFF.

This clonotype came up a few times. The CDR3, as DNA: TGTGCCAGTAAGGGACTAGCGGCATACAATGAGCAGTTCTTC. This sequence encodes CASKGLAAYNEQFF. This rearrangement joins TRBV19 to TRBJ2-1; 11 bases fit TRBD2. The CDR3 covers 14 residues. CDR1 is LNHDA, CDR2 SQIVND, per germline (reference sequence). Trimming cost V 7 bases and J 4 bases; bases outside gene matches: 3.

This clonotype was seen a few times. The chain has TRBV10-3 and TRBJ2-1, with unresolved D. Germline V lookup: CDR1 ENHRY, CDR2 SYGVKD. The CDR3 covers 12 residues. Deletions cut 6 bases from V and 10 bases from J, with 13 bases between. In nucleotides, the CDR3 is TGTGCCATCAGAACGGATTCTGAAGAGCAGTTCTTC. It codes for CAIRTDSEEQFF.

The V gene is TRBV20-1, the J gene TRBJ1-5, with D perhaps TRBD1 (6 bases). CDR3 length: 14 residues. Trimming shortened V by 6 bases and J by 7 bases, and 19 bases separated the two germline ends. CDR1 and CDR2 from the germline V gene are DFQATT and SNEGSKA (reference sequence). The CDR3 bases are TGCAGTGCCTCGCGTCAGGGGCATGGGCAGCCCCAGCATTTT. Translated, it gives CSASRQGHGQPQHF.

V gene TRBV20-1 combines with J gene TRBJ1-1, with 8 bases lining up with TRBD1. V lost 5 bases, J lost 5 bases, and 16 bases stayed unmatched. The germline gives CDR1 DFQATT, CDR2 SNEGSKA (reference sequence). The CDR3 has 16 residues. CDR3 sequence: CSAPTRTGRIGTEAFF. In nucleotides, the CDR3 is TGCAGTGCTCCGACCAGGACAGGGAGGATCGGAACTGAAGCTTTCTTT.

This clonotype has ten or more counts. The chain couples TRBV29-1 to TRBJ1-1; D is unresolved. Germline V lookup: CDR1 SQVTM, CDR2 ANQGSEA. With 3 bases removed from V and 6 bases from J, the gap between germline ends came to 8 bases. The CDR3 runs to 11 residues. DNA of the CDR3: TGCAGCGTTGATGCTCTTCCTGAAGCTTTCTTT. Protein sequence: CSVDALPEAFF.

With regard to this clonotype: Germline and junction disagree at one end, which may indicate a read error. V is TRBV10-3 and J is TRBJ1-6, with D hard to call. Germline CDR1 ENHRY, CDR2 SYGVKD. The CDR3 length is 14 residues. Here the CDR3 reads CAIRGSSYSSPLHF. The CDR3 coding sequence is TGTGCCATCAGAGGCAGCTCCTATAGTTCACCCCTCCACTTT.

This clonotype was detected only a few times. The rearrangement links TRBV20-1 to TRBJ1-4; D possibly corresponds to TRBD1 (5 bases). Germline lookup yields CDR1 DFQATT and CDR2 SNEGSKA (reference sequence). CDR3 length: 14 residues. V gave up 6 bases and J gave up 8 bases, with 19 bases separating them. The CDR3 bases are TGCAGTGCCTCGGGACCGACAACAGGAGAAAAACTGTTTTTT. Translating it yields CSASGPTTGEKLFF.